The sequence of this TCR beta chain was determined in a study of cytomegalovirus exposure and HLA in healthy donors. Study-level points and caveats: On later analysis, the bulk of CMV-associated TCR beta chains appeared to be HLA-restricted. Sequencing likely generated an artifact that appeared as a cluster of highly shared sequence variants. It was in a later analysis that TCR association rates were seen to vary by HLA locus, highest for DRB1 and lowest for HLA-C. There were under 200 TCR beta chains listed as cytomegalovirus-associated.

PCR was performed using 60 Vbeta and 13 Jbeta primers. Sequencing was performed with immunoSEQ multiplex PCR; in TCRdb, only in-frame clones are kept and a portion is missing. This sample has about 260,000 clones, with more than 55% found just once. This CDR3 has 13 amino acids. After removal of 11 bases from V and 6 bases from J, the junction contained 7 bases not matched to a gene. Germline CDR1 and CDR2: SNHLY and FYNNEI. For this clone: Its antigen is unidentified.

This sequence was found in a female donor in good health and CMV-seronegative. Sequencing used PBMCs. J is TRBJ2-2 and V is TRBV2; 9 bases are a match to TRBD2. CDR3: CAGALAGPGELFF. The CDR3 nucleotides read TGTGCCGGCGCGCTAGCGGGACCCGGGGAGCTGTTTTTT.